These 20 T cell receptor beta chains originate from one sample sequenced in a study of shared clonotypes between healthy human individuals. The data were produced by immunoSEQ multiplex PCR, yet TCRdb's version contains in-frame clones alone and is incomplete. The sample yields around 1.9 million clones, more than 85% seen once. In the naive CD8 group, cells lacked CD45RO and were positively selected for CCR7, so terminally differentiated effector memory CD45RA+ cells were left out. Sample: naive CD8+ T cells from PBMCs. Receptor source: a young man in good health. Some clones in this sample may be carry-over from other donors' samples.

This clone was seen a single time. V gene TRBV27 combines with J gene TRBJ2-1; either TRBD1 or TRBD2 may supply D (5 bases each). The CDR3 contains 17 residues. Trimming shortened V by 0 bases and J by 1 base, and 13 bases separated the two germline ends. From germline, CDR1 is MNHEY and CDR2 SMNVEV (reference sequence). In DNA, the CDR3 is TGTGCCAGCAGTTTATCGATACGGGGCGCTTCCTACAATGAGCAGTTCTTC. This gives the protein CASSLSIRGASYNEQFF.

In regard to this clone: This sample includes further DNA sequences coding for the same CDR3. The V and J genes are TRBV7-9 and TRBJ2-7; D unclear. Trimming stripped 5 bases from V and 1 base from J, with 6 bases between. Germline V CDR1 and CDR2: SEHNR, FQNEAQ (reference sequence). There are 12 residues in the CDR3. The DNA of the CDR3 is TGTGCCAGCAGCGGGATTTCCTACGAGCAGTACTTC. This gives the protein CASSGISYEQYF.

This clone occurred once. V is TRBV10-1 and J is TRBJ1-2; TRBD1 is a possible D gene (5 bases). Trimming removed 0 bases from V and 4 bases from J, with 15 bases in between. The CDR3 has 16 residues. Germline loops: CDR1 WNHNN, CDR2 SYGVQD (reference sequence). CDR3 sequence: CASSESQRGASYGYTF. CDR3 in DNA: TGCGCCAGCAGTGAGTCGCAAAGGGGAGCAAGCTATGGCTACACCTTC.

The CDR3 spells CASSLVGGRGGELFF. In DNA form, the CDR3 reads TGTGCCAGCAGTTTAGTGGGCGGGAGAGGCGGGGAGCTGTTTTTT. The chain uses TRBV28 and TRBJ2-2; 7 positions match TRBD2. Germline CDR1 is MDHEN and CDR2 is SYDVKM. Trimming removed 2 bases from V and 7 bases from J; junction bases left unmatched: 7. The CDR3 spans 15 residues. Combining the CDR3 with reference TRBV28 and TRBJ2-2 gives the whole variable domain DVKVTQSSRYLVKRTGEKVFLECVQDMDHENMFWYRQDPGLGLRLIYFSYDVKMKEKGDIPEGYSVSREKKERFSLILESASTNQTSMYLCASSLVGGRGGELFFGEGSRLTVL.

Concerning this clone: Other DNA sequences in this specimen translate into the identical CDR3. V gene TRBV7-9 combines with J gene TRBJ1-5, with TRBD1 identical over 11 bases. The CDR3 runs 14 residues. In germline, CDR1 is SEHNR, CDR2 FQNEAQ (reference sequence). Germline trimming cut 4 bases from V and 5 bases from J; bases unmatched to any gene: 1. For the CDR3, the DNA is TGTGCCAGCAGCTCGGGACAGGGGGATCAGCCCCAGCATTTT. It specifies CASSSGQGDQPQHF. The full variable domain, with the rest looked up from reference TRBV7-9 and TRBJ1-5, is DTGVSQNPRHKITKRGQNVTFRCDPISEHNRLYWYRQTLGQGPEFLTYFQNEAQLEKSRLLSDRFSAERPKGSFSTLEIQRTEQGDSAMYLCASSSGQGDQPQHFGDGTRLSIL.

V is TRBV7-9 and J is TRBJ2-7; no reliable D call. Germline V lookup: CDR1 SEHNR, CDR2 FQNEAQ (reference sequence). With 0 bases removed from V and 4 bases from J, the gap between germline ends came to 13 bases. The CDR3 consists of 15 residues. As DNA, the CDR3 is TGTGCCAGCAGCTTAGCCACCCATCCTCTATACGAGCAGTACTTC. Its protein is CASSLATHPLYEQYF.

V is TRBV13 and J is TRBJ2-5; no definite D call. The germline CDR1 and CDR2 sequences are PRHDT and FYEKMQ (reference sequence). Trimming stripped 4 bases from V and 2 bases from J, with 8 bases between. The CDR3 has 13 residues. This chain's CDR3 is CASSWMGQETQYF. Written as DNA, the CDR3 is TGTGCCAGCAGCTGGATGGGGCAAGAGACCCAGTACTTC.

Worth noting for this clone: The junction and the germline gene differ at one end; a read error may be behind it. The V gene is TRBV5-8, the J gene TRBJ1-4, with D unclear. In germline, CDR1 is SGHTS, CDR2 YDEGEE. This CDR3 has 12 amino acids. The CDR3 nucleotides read TGTGCCAGCAGCTTCCTCCGAACACCGATGAATTTT. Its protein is CASSFLRTPMNF.

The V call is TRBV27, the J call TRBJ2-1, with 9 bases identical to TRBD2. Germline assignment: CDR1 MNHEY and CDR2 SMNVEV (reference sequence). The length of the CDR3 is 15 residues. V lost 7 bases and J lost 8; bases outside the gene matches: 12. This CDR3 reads CASNKISGRYDEQFF. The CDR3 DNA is TGTGCCAGCAACAAAATCAGCGGGAGGTACGATGAGCAGTTCTTC.

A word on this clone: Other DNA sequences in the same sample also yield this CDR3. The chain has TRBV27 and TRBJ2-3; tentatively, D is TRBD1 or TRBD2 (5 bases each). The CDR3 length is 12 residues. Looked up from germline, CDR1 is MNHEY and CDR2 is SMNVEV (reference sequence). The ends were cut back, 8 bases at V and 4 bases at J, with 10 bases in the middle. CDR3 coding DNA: TGTGCCAGCCGACGAGGGGCAGATACGCAGTATTTT. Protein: CASRRGADTQYF.

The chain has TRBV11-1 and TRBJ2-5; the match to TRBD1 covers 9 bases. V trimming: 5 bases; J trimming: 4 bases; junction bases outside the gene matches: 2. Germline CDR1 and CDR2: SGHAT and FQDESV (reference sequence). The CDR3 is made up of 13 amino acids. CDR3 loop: CASSPDRGETQYF. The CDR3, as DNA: TGTGCCAGCAGCCCGGACAGGGGAGAGACCCAGTACTTC.

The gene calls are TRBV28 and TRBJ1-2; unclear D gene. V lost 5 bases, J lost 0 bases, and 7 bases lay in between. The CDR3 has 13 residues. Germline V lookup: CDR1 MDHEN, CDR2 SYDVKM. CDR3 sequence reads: CASSLEPNYGYTF. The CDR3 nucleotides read TGTGCCAGCAGTCTGGAACCTAACTATGGCTACACCTTC.

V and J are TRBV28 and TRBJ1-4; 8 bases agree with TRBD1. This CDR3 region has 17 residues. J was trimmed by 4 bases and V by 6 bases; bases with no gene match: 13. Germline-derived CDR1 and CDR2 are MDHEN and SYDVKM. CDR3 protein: CASSGLSQGVINEKLFF. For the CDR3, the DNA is TGTGCCAGCAGCGGATTATCACAGGGGGTGATTAATGAAAAACTGTTTTTT. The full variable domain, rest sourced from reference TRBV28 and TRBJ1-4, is DVKVTQSSRYLVKRTGEKVFLECVQDMDHENMFWYRQDPGLGLRLIYFSYDVKMKEKGDIPEGYSVSREKKERFSLILESASTNQTSMYLCASSGLSQGVINEKLFFGSGTQLSVL.

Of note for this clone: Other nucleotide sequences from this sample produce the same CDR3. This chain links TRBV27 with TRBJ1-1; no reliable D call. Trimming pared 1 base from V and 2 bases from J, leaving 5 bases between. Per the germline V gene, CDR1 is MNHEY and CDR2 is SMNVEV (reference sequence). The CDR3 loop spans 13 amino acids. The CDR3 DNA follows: TGTGCCAGCAGTTTATTGGGTAACACTGAAGCTTTCTTT. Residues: CASSLLGNTEAFF.

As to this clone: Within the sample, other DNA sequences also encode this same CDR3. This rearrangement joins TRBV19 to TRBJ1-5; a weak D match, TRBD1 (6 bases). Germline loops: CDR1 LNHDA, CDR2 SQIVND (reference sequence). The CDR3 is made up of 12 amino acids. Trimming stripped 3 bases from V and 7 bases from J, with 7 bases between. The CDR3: CASSIGGQPQHF. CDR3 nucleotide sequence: TGTGCCAGTAGTATTGGGGGCCAGCCCCAGCATTTT. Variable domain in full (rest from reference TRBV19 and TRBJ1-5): DGGITQSPKYLFRKEGQNVTLSCEQNLNHDAMYWYRQDPGQGLRLIYYSQIVNDFQKGDIAEGYSVSREKKESFPLTVTSAQKNPTAFYLCASSIGGQPQHFGDGTRLSIL.

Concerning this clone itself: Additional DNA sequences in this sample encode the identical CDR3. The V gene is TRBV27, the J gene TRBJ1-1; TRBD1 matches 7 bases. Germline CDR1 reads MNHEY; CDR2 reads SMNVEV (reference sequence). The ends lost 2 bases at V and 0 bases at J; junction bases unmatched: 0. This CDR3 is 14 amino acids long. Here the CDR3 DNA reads TGTGCCAGCAGTTTAGGGACAGTGAACACTGAAGCTTTCTTT. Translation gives CASSLGTVNTEAFF.

DNA of the CDR3: TGTGCCAGCAGCTTTCTACAGGGGGAGTCCTCCTACGAGCAGTACTTC. This sequence encodes CASSFLQGESSYEQYF. The chain is built from TRBV7-9 and TRBJ2-7; 8 bases align to TRBD1. Germline CDR1 is SEHNR and CDR2 is FQNEAQ (reference sequence). The CDR3 has 16 amino acids. V dropped 3 bases and J dropped 0; count of bases not matched to a gene: 7. Full variable domain (missing parts from reference TRBV7-9 and TRBJ2-7): DTGVSQNPRHKITKRGQNVTFRCDPISEHNRLYWYRQTLGQGPEFLTYFQNEAQLEKSRLLSDRFSAERPKGSFSTLEIQRTEQGDSAMYLCASSFLQGESSYEQYFGPGTRLTVT.

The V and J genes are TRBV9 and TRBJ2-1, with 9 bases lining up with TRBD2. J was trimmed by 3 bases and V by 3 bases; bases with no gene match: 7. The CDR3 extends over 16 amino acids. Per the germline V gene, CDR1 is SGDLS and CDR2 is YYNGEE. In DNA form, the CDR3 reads TGTGCCAGCAGCGGAGTAGCGGGAGCCGTCTACAATGAGCAGTTCTTC. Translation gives CASSGVAGAVYNEQFF.

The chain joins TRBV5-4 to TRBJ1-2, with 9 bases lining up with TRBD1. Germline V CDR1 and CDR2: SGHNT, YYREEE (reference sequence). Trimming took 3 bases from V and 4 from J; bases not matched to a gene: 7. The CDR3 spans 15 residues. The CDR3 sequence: CASSWDRVDGYGYTF. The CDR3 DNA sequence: TGTGCCAGCAGCTGGGACAGGGTAGACGGCTATGGCTACACCTTC. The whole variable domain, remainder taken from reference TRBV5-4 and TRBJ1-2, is ETGVTQSPTHLIKTRGQQVTLRCSSQSGHNTVSWYQQALGQGPQFIFQYYREEENGRGNFPPRFSGLQFPNYSSELNVNALELDDSALYLCASSWDRVDGYGYTFGSGTRLTVV.

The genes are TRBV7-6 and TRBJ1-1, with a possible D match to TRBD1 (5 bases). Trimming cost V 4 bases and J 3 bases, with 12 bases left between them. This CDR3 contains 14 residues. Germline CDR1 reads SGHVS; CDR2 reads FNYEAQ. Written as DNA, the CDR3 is TGTGCCAGCAGCTCCGACCCCAGGGACACTGAAGCTTTCTTT. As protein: CASSSDPRDTEAFF.